This is a list of T cell receptor beta chains from one sample in a study of T cell repertoires in cytomegalovirus infection. Each CDR3 protein is one row after TCRdb ran MiXCR on the reads. The table lists about 320,000 distinct CDR3 sequences, 8% to 9.5% of them singletons, with 3.5% to 4.5% in the top ten. Sequencing input: PBMCs. The receptors were gathered from a human donor in good health (CMV status not recorded). Some clones in this sample may be carry-over from other donors' samples. The CDR3 runs from the conserved cysteine through the conserved F or W. A D gene is named only where the DNA matches it firmly. Size values are once, few and many counts, or a class for expanded clones, and some rows have none.

J gene: TRBJ1-1
D gene: -
clone size: -
CDR3 length: 15
V gene: TRBV28
CDR3 protein: CASSTTAFGNTEAFF
CDR3 DNA: TGTGCCAGCAGCACGACTGCCTTCGGGAACACTGAAGCTTTCTTT

J gene: TRBJ1-3
D gene: -
clone size: -
CDR3 length: 15
V gene: TRBV12-3/TRBV12-4
CDR3 protein: CASSYLGVAGNTIYF
CDR3 DNA: TGTGCCAGCAGTTACCTCGGAGTCGCCGGAAACACCATATATTTT

J gene: TRBJ1-1
D gene: -
clone size: many
CDR3 length: 12
V gene: TRBV2
CDR3 protein: CASSEWVTEAFF
CDR3 DNA: TGTGCCAGCAGTGAATGGGTTACGGAAGCTTTCTTT

J gene: TRBJ2-1
D gene: TRBD1
clone size: -
CDR3 length: 15
V gene: TRBV20-1
CDR3 protein: CSATIRAGGYNEQFF
CDR3 DNA: TGCAGTGCTACCATAAGGGCAGGGGGTTACAATGAGCAGTTCTTC

J gene: TRBJ2-3
D gene: -
clone size: few
CDR3 length: 13
V gene: TRBV7-2
CDR3 protein: CASSSQRADTQYF
CDR3 DNA: TGTGCCAGCAGCTCACAACGGGCAGATACGCAGTATTTT

J gene: TRBJ1-1
D gene: TRBD1
clone size: -
CDR3 length: 16
V gene: TRBV24-1
CDR3 protein: CATSDSPGQAPFEAFF
CDR3 DNA: TGTGCCACCAGTGATTCCCCCGGACAGGCACCATTTGAAGCTTTCTTT

J gene: TRBJ2-1
D gene: -
clone size: -
CDR3 length: 17
V gene: TRBV19
CDR3 protein: CASSISGTRGSYNEQFF
CDR3 DNA: TGTGCCAGTAGTATAAGCGGGACACGCGGCTCCTACAATGAGCAGTTCTTC

J gene: TRBJ2-7
D gene: -
clone size: few
CDR3 length: 14
V gene: TRBV6-5
CDR3 protein: CASSYFGQSYEQYF
CDR3 DNA: TGTGCCAGCAGTTACTTCGGACAGTCCTACGAGCAGTACTTC

J gene: TRBJ2-1
D gene: TRBD2
clone size: few
CDR3 length: 15
V gene: TRBV6-1
CDR3 protein: CASSESGVTYNEQFF
CDR3 DNA: TGTGCCAGCAGTGAAAGCGGGGTAACCTACAATGAGCAGTTCTTC

J gene: TRBJ1-5
D gene: -
clone size: -
CDR3 length: 16
V gene: TRBV11-2
CDR3 protein: CASSLSGSMGNQPQHF
CDR3 DNA: TGTGCCAGCAGCTTATCAGGGAGTATGGGCAATCAGCCCCAGCATTTT

J gene: TRBJ2-4
D gene: TRBD1
clone size: -
CDR3 length: 14
V gene: TRBV5-6
CDR3 protein: CASSLQGNENIQYF
CDR3 DNA: TGTGCCAGCAGCCTACAGGGGAACGAAAACATTCAGTACTTC

J gene: TRBJ2-3
D gene: -
clone size: few
CDR3 length: 16
V gene: TRBV7-2
CDR3 protein: CASSPGPRALGDTQYF
CDR3 DNA: TGTGCCAGCAGCCCCGGACCGAGGGCACTCGGGGATACGCAGTATTTT

J gene: TRBJ2-7
D gene: TRBD1
clone size: -
CDR3 length: 14
V gene: TRBV12-3/TRBV12-4
CDR3 protein: CASSPGQGLYEQYF
CDR3 DNA: TGTGCCAGCAGTCCGGGACAGGGGTTATACGAGCAGTACTTC

J gene: TRBJ2-7
D gene: -
clone size: few
CDR3 length: 14
V gene: TRBV28
CDR3 protein: CASSSPGLSYEQYF
CDR3 DNA: TGTGCCAGCAGTTCCCCGGGACTTTCCTACGAGCAGTACTTC

J gene: TRBJ1-1
D gene: -
clone size: few
CDR3 length: 14
V gene: TRBV7-2
CDR3 protein: CASSLVGVGTEAFF
CDR3 DNA: TGTGCCAGCAGCTTAGTGGGGGTGGGCACTGAAGCTTTCTTT

J gene: TRBJ2-5
D gene: -
clone size: many
CDR3 length: 13
V gene: TRBV6-2/TRBV6-3
CDR3 protein: CASSRIEVETQYF
CDR3 DNA: TGTGCCAGCAGCCGAATAGAGGTAGAGACCCAGTACTTC

J gene: TRBJ2-2
D gene: -
clone size: -
CDR3 length: 18
V gene: TRBV6-2/TRBV6-3
CDR3 protein: CASSLDPPGWPNTGELFF
CDR3 DNA: TGTGCCAGCAGTCTCGACCCCCCCGGTTGGCCGAACACCGGGGAGCTGTTTTTT

J gene: TRBJ2-1
D gene: TRBD2
clone size: -
CDR3 length: 19
V gene: TRBV24-1
CDR3 protein: CATSDRTSGGISSYNEQFF
CDR3 DNA: TGTGCCACCAGTGATCGGACTAGCGGGGGGATAAGCTCCTACAATGAGCAGTTCTTC

J gene: TRBJ2-5
D gene: -
clone size: few
CDR3 length: 13
V gene: TRBV9
CDR3 protein: CASSVDREETQYF
CDR3 DNA: TGTGCCAGCAGCGTCGACCGCGAAGAGACCCAGTACTTC

J gene: TRBJ1-2
D gene: -
clone size: few
CDR3 length: 13
V gene: TRBV6-5
CDR3 protein: CASSFGGIYGYTF
CDR3 DNA: TGTGCCAGCAGTTTTGGGGGGATCTATGGCTACACCTTC